The sequence of this T cell receptor (beta chain) was determined in a study of cytomegalovirus exposure and HLA in healthy donors. Notes on the study in general: Later, an analysis found that common viral pathogens appeared to be linked with several of the most significant clusters. The classifier reportedly diagnosed cytomegalovirus status with high sensitivity and specificity. With later analysis, a missense DCLRE1C variant became linked to TCR beta V- and J-gene trimming. TCR beta chains numbering more than 150 were designated cytomegalovirus-associated.

In regard to this clone: The antigen remains undetermined.

The PCR ran on 60 Vbeta and 13 Jbeta primers. Profiling relied on immunoSEQ multiplex PCR, and the TCRdb table lists in-frame clones only, not all of them. Among 200,000 to 300,000 clones, roughly four fifths were seen once, and the ten largest hold approximately 8.4%. The V gene end was trimmed by 0 bases and the J gene end by 4 bases; junction bases not matched to a gene: 12. The CDR3 has 18 amino acids. Germline V gives CDR1 MGHRA, CDR2 YSYEKL. Specimen: PBMCs. The receptor comes from a woman aged 55-75 years in good health and CMV-seropositive. The V and J genes are TRBV4-1 and TRBJ2-3; TRBD2 agrees at 8 bases. This CDR3 reads CASSQDVRQRGSPDTQYF. In nucleotides, the CDR3 is TGCGCCAGCAGCCAAGACGTCCGCCAGCGGGGGTCCCCAGATACGCAGTATTTT.